These T cell receptor beta chains were read from a single sample in a study of glioma-infiltrating T cells after dendritic cell vaccination. TCRdb keeps only in-frame clones here, not all; method: immunoSEQ multiplex PCR. The sample contains over 75,000 clones, about 81% of which appear only once. This sample comprised blood, obtained after dendritic cell vaccination. The origin of the receptors is a human donor with glioblastoma. Both conserved end residues are part of each CDR3. A D gene is named only where the DNA matches it firmly. Not all rows give a size; the values are once, few, many and, for expanded clones, a class.

abundance	d_gene	j_gene	v_gene	CDR3aa	CDR3nt
.	.	TRBJ1-5	TRBV19	CASSTGAKGNQPQHF	TGTGCCAGTAGTACAGGGGCAAAGGGCAATCAGCCCCAGCATTTT
.	TRBD2	TRBJ2-1	TRBV30	CAWRGLAGAIEHEQFF	TGTGCCTGGAGAGGACTAGCGGGAGCGATTGAACATGAGCAGTTCTTC
once	.	TRBJ1-1	TRBV6-5	CASGYGLANTEAFF	TGTGCCAGCGGTTACGGTTTAGCGAACACTGAAGCTTTCTTT
.	TRBD2	TRBJ2-7	TRBV15	CATSRLGLAGGFSSYEQYF	TGTGCCACCAGCAGGTTGGGACTAGCGGGGGGATTCAGCTCCTACGAGCAGTACTTC
.	TRBD2	TRBJ2-1	TRBV6-4	CASSEAGRDEQFF	TGTGCCAGCAGTGAAGCGGGGAGGGATGAGCAGTTCTTC
once	.	TRBJ1-2	TRBV6-6	CATSPPWGQKNGYTF	TGTGCCACCTCACCCCCTTGGGGGCAAAAGAATGGCTACACCTTC
.	TRBD2	TRBJ2-3	TRBV5-1	CASSLEGRVPSTDTQYF	TGCGCCAGCAGCTTGGAGGGGAGGGTACCTAGCACAGATACGCAGTATTTT
.	TRBD1	TRBJ2-6	TRBV4-2	CASSLGTGFFSGANVLTF	TGTGCCAGCAGCTTAGGGACAGGGTTCTTTTCTGGGGCCAACGTCCTGACTTTC
once	TRBD2	TRBJ2-3	TRBV19	CASAPGGPGTDTQYF	TGTGCCAGCGCACCGGGAGGACCCGGCACAGATACGCAGTATTTT
.	TRBD2	TRBJ2-5	TRBV5-4	CASSFSSGRARETQYF	TGTGCCAGCAGCTTTTCTAGCGGGAGGGCCAGAGAGACCCAGTACTTC
.	.	TRBJ1-1	TRBV5-6	CASSLGRNTEAFF	TGTGCCAGCAGCTTGGGCAGGAACACTGAAGCTTTCTTT
.	TRBD2	TRBJ2-1	TRBV15	CATSSPVGAGALNEQFF	TGTGCCACCAGCAGCCCGGTGGGAGCGGGGGCCCTCAATGAGCAGTTCTTC
once	TRBD2	TRBJ2-6	TRBV7-6	CASSLVAGVGANVLTF	TGTGCCAGCAGCTTAGTTGCGGGAGTTGGGGCCAACGTCCTGACTTTC
.	.	TRBJ1-4	TRBV18	CASSPLADEGNEKLFF	TGTGCCAGCTCACCCCTTGCTGACGAGGGCAATGAAAAACTGTTTTTT
.	.	TRBJ2-5	TRBV7-2	CASSLGGAVPGETQYF	TGTGCCAGCAGCTTAGGTGGCGCGGTCCCTGGGGAGACCCAGTACTTC
.	.	TRBJ1-6	TRBV7-2	CASSSRQTNSPLHF	TGTGCCAGCAGCAGCAGGCAAACGAATTCACCCCTCCACTTT
.	TRBD2	TRBJ2-1	TRBV29-1	CSVIWLAGGSSYNEQFF	TGCAGCGTTATATGGCTAGCGGGAGGGAGCTCCTACAATGAGCAGTTCTTC
once	.	TRBJ1-3	TRBV30	CAWSPLSGNTIYF	TGTGCCTGGAGTCCCCTTTCTGGAAACACCATATATTTT
.	TRBD1	TRBJ1-2	TRBV5-6	CASSQNSGQAIYGYTF	TGTGCCAGCAGCCAAAATTCGGGACAGGCCATCTATGGCTACACCTTC
.	TRBD1	TRBJ1-4	TRBV27	CASRSPDRGGEKLFF	TGTGCCAGCAGATCACCGGACAGGGGGGGGGAAAAACTGTTTTTT
.	TRBD1	TRBJ1-6	TRBV7-9	CASSADRNYNSPLHF	TGTGCCAGCAGCGCGGACAGGAATTATAATTCACCCCTCCACTTT
.	.	TRBJ2-2	TRBV7-2	CASSESGHLTGELFF	TGTGCCAGCAGCGAAAGCGGGCACCTCACCGGGGAGCTGTTTTTT
.	TRBD1	TRBJ2-4	TRBV6-4	CASSGGQSLLAKNIQYF	TGTGCCAGCAGTGGGGGACAGAGTCTGCTAGCCAAAAACATTCAGTACTTC
.	.	TRBJ2-7	TRBV2	CASSPRQDLYEQYF	TGTGCCAGCAGCCCCCGACAGGATCTCTACGAGCAGTACTTC
.	.	TRBJ1-3	TRBV19	CASSTTGPGNTIYF	TGTGCCAGTAGTACCACAGGGCCAGGAAACACCATATATTTT
.	.	TRBJ1-3	TRBV10-1	CASSRRGFSGNTIYF	TGCGCCAGCAGCCGAAGGGGCTTCTCTGGAAACACCATATATTTT
.	.	TRBJ2-5	TRBV6-1	CASSFTSPLETQYF	TGTGCCAGCAGTTTTACTTCTCCCCTAGAGACCCAGTACTTC
.	.	TRBJ1-2	TRBV10-3	CAISVSGSNGYTF	TGTGCCATCAGTGTTTCAGGGTCGAATGGCTACACCTTC